These 12 T cell receptor beta chains were all obtained from the same sample, sequenced in a study of cytomegalovirus exposure and HLA in healthy donors. The PCR had 60 Vbeta and 13 Jbeta primers. Profiling relied on immunoSEQ multiplex PCR, and the TCRdb table lists in-frame clones only, not all of them. The sample holds 75,000 to 95,000 clones. The sequencing input was PBMCs. These receptors all stem from a woman in her sixties in good health and CMV-seronegative.

This chain links TRBV6-5 with TRBJ2-7; D is ambiguous. The CDR3 spans 14 residues. Trimming left V 3 bases short and J 5 bases short, with 14 bases between. Germline V lookup: CDR1 MNHEY, CDR2 SVGAGI. DNA of the CDR3: TGTGCCAGCAGTTATGGTGGCGGCGAGAACGAGCAGTACTTC. This translates into CASSYGGGENEQYF.

The chain couples TRBV6-1 to TRBJ1-2; D remains unclear. CDR1 MNHNS and CDR2 SASEGT come from the germline V gene. The CDR3 spans 14 residues. The V end was cut by 0 bases, the J end by 4 bases, with 9 bases between. The CDR3 coding sequence is TGTGCCAGCAGTGAAGCGCTAGGGAGCTATGGCTACACCTTC. Translated: CASSEALGSYGYTF.

The chain joins TRBV5-1 to TRBJ2-3, with unresolved D. Germline V gene sequence: CDR1 SGHRS, CDR2 YFSETQ. CDR3 length equals 14 residues. The V end lost 0 bases, the J end lost 0 bases, and 5 bases lay between the germline ends. CDR3 loop: CASSLDSSTDTQYF. The CDR3, as DNA: TGCGCCAGCAGCTTGGACAGTAGCACAGATACGCAGTATTTT. Full variable domain (rest looked up from reference TRBV5-1 and TRBJ2-3): KAGVTQTPRYLIKTRGQQVTLSCSPISGHRSVSWYQQTPGQGLQFLFEYFSETQRNKGNFPGRFSGRQFSNSRSEMNVSTLELGDSALYLCASSLDSSTDTQYFGPGTRLTVL.

The gene calls are TRBV28 and TRBJ2-1, with 7 bases lining up with TRBD2. The CDR3 runs 16 residues. Trimming cost V 2 bases and J 1 base; bases outside gene matches: 5. Germline values: CDR1 MDHEN, CDR2 SYDVKM. CDR3 sequence: CASSLLAAGSYNEQFF. As DNA, the CDR3 is TGTGCCAGCAGTTTACTAGCGGCCGGTTCCTACAATGAGCAGTTCTTC.

The chain is built from TRBV10-3 and TRBJ2-1; TRBD2 matches at 8 bases. The V gene end was trimmed by 0 bases and the J gene end by 9 bases; junction bases not matched to a gene: 7. This CDR3 region has 15 residues. Germline assignment: CDR1 ENHRY and CDR2 SYGVKD. The CDR3 region has the DNA TGTGCCATCAGTGAGTCGAAAGCGGGAGTAGGTGAGCAGTTCTTC. Residues: CAISESKAGVGEQFF.

The chain employs TRBV9 and TRBJ2-7; maybe TRBD1 (7 bases). CDR3 length: 13 amino acids. V was clipped by 2 bases and J by 6 bases, with 12 bases between them. Germline-derived CDR1 and CDR2 are SGDLS and YYNGEE. The CDR3 coding sequence is TGTGCCAGCAGCGTGGAGGGGGCGTCCGAGCAGTACTTC. It is translated as CASSVEGASEQYF.

The chain carries TRBV5-8 and TRBJ2-7; D is undetermined. The CDR3 has 13 residues. Deletions cut 4 bases from V and 6 bases from J, with 14 bases between. Germline V gene sequence: CDR1 SGHTS, CDR2 YDEGEE. CDR3 DNA sequence: TGTGCCAGCAGCGGGTCTAGAACCGGCGAGCAGTACTTC. The encoded protein is CASSGSRTGEQYF.

The CDR3 here is CASSSGSSVPYEQYF. CDR3 DNA: TGTGCCAGCAGCTCCGGATCCAGCGTCCCCTACGAGCAGTACTTC. The rearrangement links TRBV7-9 to TRBJ2-7; the D is unclear. Trimming removed 4 bases at V and 2 bases at J, with 15 bases between. The CDR3 is made up of 15 amino acids. Germline loops: CDR1 SEHNR, CDR2 FQNEAQ (reference sequence). The full variable domain, completed using reference TRBV7-9 and TRBJ2-7, is DTGVSQNPRHKITKRGQNVTFRCDPISEHNRLYWYRQTLGQGPEFLTYFQNEAQLEKSRLLSDRFSAERPKGSFSTLEIQRTEQGDSAMYLCASSSGSSVPYEQYFGPGTRLTVT.

V is TRBV4-2 and J is TRBJ2-3, with 8 bases lining up with TRBD2. V lost 1 base to trimming and J lost 1 base; unmatched junction nucleotides: 7. Looked up from germline, CDR1 is LGHNA and CDR2 is YNFKEQ. CDR3 length: 17 amino acids. CDR3 in amino acids: CASSQVSGGGGTDTQYF. In DNA form, the CDR3 reads TGTGCCAGCAGCCAAGTTTCGGGAGGGGGTGGCACAGATACGCAGTATTTT.

The V call is TRBV5-1, the J call TRBJ2-3, with 9 bases lining up with TRBD1. The CDR3 loop spans 16 amino acids. V trimming: 3 bases; J trimming: 6 bases; junction bases outside the gene matches: 11. In germline, CDR1 is SGHRS, CDR2 YFSETQ. The CDR3 region is CASSWVGTGQKDTQYF. CDR3 nucleotides: TGCGCCAGCAGCTGGGTCGGGACAGGGCAGAAGGATACGCAGTATTTT.

The gene calls are TRBV29-1 and TRBJ2-1; D possibly corresponds to TRBD2 (5 bases). Trimming pared 0 bases from V and 15 bases from J, leaving 12 bases between. Germline CDR1 and CDR2: SQVTM and ANQGSEA. CDR3 length: 11 amino acids. For the CDR3, the DNA is TGCAGCGTTGAAGATCCGGGGTATCCGTTCTTC. Protein: CSVEDPGYPFF.

The DNA of the CDR3 is TGTGCCAGCAGCTTCGTGGGACGGAGGGAGGGAAACACCATATATTTT. It is translated as CASSFVGRREGNTIYF. The chain is built from TRBV7-2 and TRBJ1-3; possible D gene TRBD1, 5 bases. Trimming left V 3 bases short and J 4 bases short, with 16 bases between. The CDR3 spans 16 residues. Germline-derived CDR1 and CDR2 are SGHTA and FQGNSA.